The 8 T cell receptor beta chains below were found in one sample sequenced in a study of T cells after yellow fever vaccination. Via MiXCR, TCRdb re-called the 5' RACE reads, giving one row per CDR3 protein. There are under 200,000 distinct CDR3 sequences in the sample; approximately 11% occur only once, and 36% lies in the top ten. Here the sequenced sample was CD8+ T cells sorted from PBMCs, taken 15 days after the yellow fever booster vaccination. The receptor set was obtained from a man aged 18 to 29 who received the YFV17D yellow fever vaccine.

The J gene is TRBJ2-7, the V gene TRBV6-2 or TRBV6-3; TRBD1 might be the D (6 bases). The CDR3 is 14 residues long. Germline lookup yields CDR1 MNHEY and CDR2 SVGEGT. Trimming shortened V by 2 bases and J by 4 bases, and 12 bases separated the two germline ends. The CDR3 sequence is CASSYGGRGYEQYV. CDR3 sequence (DNA): TGTGCCAGCAGTTACGGCGGCAGGGGTTACGAGCAGTACGTC.

V is TRBV6-5 and J is TRBJ1-2, with D possibly matching TRBD1 (5 bases). The CDR3 contains 18 residues. Deletions cut 0 bases from V and 0 bases from J, with 17 bases between. The germline CDR1 and CDR2 sequences are MNHEY and SVGAGI. This CDR3 is CASSYSGGDMAPNYGYTF. In DNA, the CDR3 is TGTGCCAGCAGTTACTCGGGGGGAGACATGGCTCCTAACTATGGCTACACCTTC.

The V gene is TRBV4-1, the J gene TRBJ2-5, with TRBD2 matching over 13 bases. Unmatched junction bases numbered 12, after V lost 4 bases and J lost 4 bases. The CDR3 runs to 18 residues. Germline-derived CDR1 and CDR2 are MGHRA and YSYEKL. The CDR3 spells CASSPRGTSGDVGETQYF. Written as DNA, the CDR3 is TGCGCCAGCAGCCCCCGAGGGACTAGCGGGGATGTAGGAGAGACCCAGTACTTC.

This clonotype has only a few counts. CDR3 residues: CASSQVTAGGLGTQYF. CDR3 DNA: TGCGCCAGCAGCCAAGTGACGGCGGGGGGGCTTGGGACCCAGTACTTC. The chain links TRBV4-3 to TRBJ2-5, with 9 bases aligning to TRBD2. The CDR3 is 16 amino acids. With V trimmed by 1 base and J by 7 bases, 10 bases remained unmatched. Looked up from germline, CDR1 is LGHNA and CDR2 is YSLEER.

The chain carries TRBV7-9 and TRBJ1-4; D call uncertain. CDR1 SEHNR and CDR2 FQNEAQ come from the germline V gene (reference sequence). V lost 3 bases and J lost 4, with 9 bases in between. The CDR3 is made up of 14 amino acids. CDR3 in DNA: TGTGCCAGCAGCTTTGTCACACGTAATGAAAAACTGTTTTTT. This translates into CASSFVTRNEKLFF.

This clonotype was counted only a few times. The chain carries TRBV4-1 and TRBJ2-7, with 8 positions matching TRBD2. The CDR3 runs to 16 residues. J lost 5 bases, V lost 4 bases, and 13 bases had no gene match. Germline assignment: CDR1 MGHRA and CDR2 YSYEKL. DNA for the CDR3: TGCGCCAGCAGCCCCGCCGCGGGACTAGTTATCCACGAGCAGTACTTC. Amino acid sequence: CASSPAAGLVIHEQYF.

This clonotype occurred a few times. The chain carries TRBV15 and TRBJ1-1; weak D call: TRBD1 (6 bases). The CDR3 contains 13 residues. With 3 bases removed from V and 5 bases from J, the gap between germline ends came to 10 bases. Germline V lookup: CDR1 LNHNV, CDR2 YYDKDF (reference sequence). CDR3 sequence (DNA): TGTGCCACCAGCAGTCAGGGGCGGACTGAAGCTTTCTTT. It encodes CATSSQGRTEAFF.

The chain links TRBV15 to TRBJ1-1; no definite D call. The V and J ends lost 1 base and 6 bases respectively, with 12 bases between them. Germline V CDR1 and CDR2: LNHNV, YYDKDF (reference sequence). The CDR3 contains 14 residues. The CDR3: CATSRVQEGSEAFF. The CDR3 bases are TGTGCCACCAGCAGAGTTCAAGAGGGCTCTGAAGCTTTCTTT. The full variable domain, its missing parts supplied by reference TRBV15 and TRBJ1-1, is DAMVIQNPRYQVTQFGKPVTLSCSQTLNHNVMYWYQQKSSQAPKLLFHYYDKDFNNEADTPDNFQSRRPNTSFCFLDIRSPGLGDTAMYLCATSRVQEGSEAFFGQGTRLTVV.